The 19 T cell receptor beta chains below come from one sample, sequenced in a study of shared clonotypes between healthy human individuals. The protocol was immunoSEQ multiplex PCR, while the TCRdb copy is restricted to in-frame clones and leaves out a portion. Of about 2.4 million clones in the sample, around 94% were seen once. Sequencing was performed on naive CD4+ T cells sorted from blood. Specified subset: CD45RA+ positively selected. Source of these receptors: a man between 18 and 29 years old in good health.

The chain combines TRBV30 with TRBJ2-3; D not resolved. Trimming took 2 bases from V and 5 from J, leaving 8 bases between them. Looked up from germline, CDR1 is GTSNPN and CDR2 is SVGIG (reference sequence). The CDR3 covers 12 residues. The CDR3 region is CAWSFDQDTQYF. The CDR3 DNA sequence: TGTGCCTGGAGTTTCGATCAAGATACGCAGTATTTT.

As DNA, the CDR3 is TGTGCCAGCAGCCCCAGGGTCGGATATGGCTACACCTTC. It specifies CASSPRVGYGYTF. J is TRBJ1-2 and V is TRBV5-6, with TRBD1 as a possible D gene (5 bases). V lost 4 bases and J 5 bases, leaving 12 bases between the germline ends. This CDR3 has 13 residues. The V gene's germline CDR1 is SGHDT and CDR2 YYEEEE.

The CDR3 bases are TGCGCCAGCAGCCGCGACCAGCTCACAGATACGCAGTATTTT. Translating it yields CASSRDQLTDTQYF. The chain is built from TRBV5-1 and TRBJ2-3, with D hard to call. CDR1 is SGHRS, CDR2 YFSETQ, per germline. The CDR3 contains 14 residues. The ends were cut back, 4 bases at V and 2 bases at J, with 11 bases in the middle. Variable domain in full (rest from reference TRBV5-1 and TRBJ2-3): KAGVTQTPRYLIKTRGQQVTLSCSPISGHRSVSWYQQTPGQGLQFLFEYFSETQRNKGNFPGRFSGRQFSNSRSEMNVSTLELGDSALYLCASSRDQLTDTQYFGPGTRLTVL.

The chain uses TRBV4-3 and TRBJ1-1; D not certain. V was shortened by 1 base and J by 1 base, with 7 bases between the two germline ends. The length of the CDR3 is 14 residues. The germline V gene has CDR1 LGHNA and CDR2 YSLEER. The CDR3 region is CASSQGITNTEAFF. The DNA of the CDR3 is TGCGCCAGCAGCCAAGGAATAACGAACACTGAAGCTTTCTTT.

The gene calls are TRBV2 and TRBJ2-7, with a weak D call TRBD2 (5 bases). From germline, CDR1 is SNHLY and CDR2 FYNNEI. The CDR3 spans 13 residues. With 7 bases removed from V and 0 bases from J, the gap between germline ends came to 10 bases. CDR3 sequence (DNA): TGTGCCAGCAACGGGGTGCCCTCCTACGAGCAGTACTTC. This codes for CASNGVPSYEQYF.

In the case of this clone: At the DNA level, this CDR3 is encoded by other sequences in the same sample as well. The chain carries TRBV4-3 and TRBJ2-1; D unresolved. V was clipped by 0 bases and J by 2 bases, with 8 bases between them. The germline CDR1 and CDR2 sequences are LGHNA and YSLEER. The CDR3 covers 15 residues. The CDR3 coding sequence is TGCGCCAGCAGCCAAGATTGGGCAGCCTACAATGAGCAGTTCTTC. Protein sequence: CASSQDWAAYNEQFF.

With regard to this clone: Distinct nucleotide sequences in the sample also encode this CDR3. V is TRBV18 and J is TRBJ1-1; D is unresolved. Between the trimmed V and J ends, which lost 2 bases and 0 bases, there was a span of 7 bases. Looked up from germline, CDR1 is KGHSH and CDR2 is LQKENI. The CDR3 is 14 residues long. CDR3 region: CASSPGIMNTEAFF. The CDR3 DNA is TGTGCCAGCTCACCAGGTATCATGAACACTGAAGCTTTCTTT.

The chain couples TRBV18 to TRBJ2-7, with no clear D. The CDR3 runs to 16 residues. Germline lookup yields CDR1 KGHSH and CDR2 LQKENI. Trimming shortened V by 3 bases and J by 0 bases, and 15 bases separated the two germline ends. CDR3 DNA sequence: TGTGCCAGCTCACCGCCCTGGCAGAAGAGCTCCTACGAGCAGTACTTC. Translating gives CASSPPWQKSSYEQYF.

The chain uses TRBV2 and TRBJ2-1; the D call may be TRBD1 or TRBD2 (5 bases each). CDR1 is SNHLY and CDR2 is FYNNEI in the germline V gene. The CDR3 is 14 residues long. V gave up 7 bases and J gave up 2 bases, with 12 bases separating them. CDR3 protein: CASNRDHTYNEQFF. In nucleotides, the CDR3 is TGTGCCAGCAACCGGGACCATACCTACAATGAGCAGTTCTTC. The full variable domain, completed using reference TRBV2 and TRBJ2-1, is EPEVTQTPSHQVTQMGQEVILRCVPISNHLYFYWYRQILGQKVEFLVSFYNNEISEKSEIFDDQFSVERPDGSNFTLKIRSTKLEDSAMYFCASNRDHTYNEQFFGPGTRLTVL.

The CDR3, as DNA: TGTGCCAGCAGTTCTGGACAGGGCGTCTATGGCTACACCTTC. The encoded protein is CASSSGQGVYGYTF. The rearrangement links TRBV6-5 to TRBJ1-2; the match to TRBD1 covers 8 bases. The CDR3 spans 14 residues. V lost 4 bases, J lost 4 bases, and 5 bases stayed unmatched. The germline gives CDR1 MNHEY, CDR2 SVGAGI.

In its sample, this clone was seen a few times. The V gene is TRBV2, the J gene TRBJ2-7; 9 bases are shared with TRBD1. Germline lookup yields CDR1 SNHLY and CDR2 FYNNEI. The CDR3 runs 14 residues. The V and J ends lost 5 bases and 2 bases, in that order; junction bases with no gene match: 4. DNA for the CDR3: TGTGCCAGCAGTCGGACAGGGGCTACCTACGAGCAGTACTTC. Its translation: CASSRTGATYEQYF.

The chain is built from TRBV13 and TRBJ2-3; 8 bases are a match to TRBD2. V trimming: 7 bases; J trimming: 3 bases; junction bases outside the gene matches: 9. The CDR3 runs to 15 residues. Germline V CDR1 and CDR2: PRHDT, FYEKMQ (reference sequence). The CDR3 DNA sequence: TGTGCCAGCAACTTTCCGGCTAGCGGGACAGATACGCAGTATTTT. This translates into CASNFPASGTDTQYF.

The chain has TRBV19 and TRBJ2-1, with TRBD2 identical over 10 bases. This CDR3 is built from 13 residues. Germline CDR1 is LNHDA and CDR2 is SQIVND (reference sequence). The trim removed 6 bases at V and 9 bases at J, leaving 5 bases unmatched. This CDR3 reads CASRVAGGSEQFF. Here the CDR3 DNA reads TGTGCCAGTAGAGTAGCGGGAGGCTCTGAGCAGTTCTTC.

The rearrangement links TRBV11-2 to TRBJ1-1, with D unclear. Trimming took 1 base from V and 8 from J, leaving 14 bases between them. Germline V gives CDR1 SGHAT, CDR2 FQNNGV. The CDR3 has 14 residues. CDR3 protein: CASSLGVRESEAFF. The CDR3 nucleotides read TGTGCCAGCAGCTTAGGTGTAAGAGAGTCAGAAGCTTTCTTT.

This clone has only a few counts. Other DNA sequences in this sample translate to the same CDR3. The CDR3 loop reads CAISEQETQYF. CDR3 DNA: TGTGCCATCAGTGAGCAAGAGACCCAGTACTTC. The V and J genes are TRBV10-3 and TRBJ2-5; D is ambiguous. The CDR3 spans 11 residues. CDR1 ENHRY and CDR2 SYGVKD come from the germline V gene. The V end lost 2 bases, the J end lost 2 bases, and 0 bases lay between the germline ends.

The CDR3 loop is CASSGQKIGAQYF. For the CDR3, the DNA is TGTGCCAGCAGCGGCCAGAAGATTGGAGCCCAGTACTTC. The chain couples TRBV9 to TRBJ2-5, with unresolved D. V was cut by 3 bases and J by 9 bases, with 15 bases left in between. The CDR3 sequence is 13 residues long. Germline CDR1 is SGDLS and CDR2 is YYNGEE. The full variable domain, rest sourced from reference TRBV9 and TRBJ2-5, is DSGVTQTPKHLITATGQRVTLRCSPRSGDLSVYWYQQSLDQGLQFLIQYYNGEERAKGNILERFSAQQFPDLHSELNLSSLELGDSALYFCASSGQKIGAQYFGPGTRLLVL.

The chain uses TRBV6-6 and TRBJ1-3, with a tentative D call TRBD1 (5 bases). CDR1 and CDR2 from the germline V gene are MNHNY and SVGAGI (reference sequence). The CDR3 has 15 amino acids. The V end was cut by 6 bases, the J end by 0 bases, with 12 bases between. CDR3 region: CASSFRGSSGNTIYF. The CDR3, as DNA: TGTGCCAGCAGCTTCCGGGGCAGCTCTGGAAACACCATATATTTT.

V and J are TRBV28 and TRBJ2-2; possibly TRBD1 for D (6 bases). The germline V gene has CDR1 MDHEN and CDR2 SYDVKM. This CDR3 contains 16 residues. V shed 7 bases and J shed 0 bases, with 15 bases lying between them. In nucleotides, the CDR3 is TGTGCCAGCACCCAGGGGCCAGCCGCGAACACCGGGGAGCTGTTTTTT. This gives the protein CASTQGPAANTGELFF.

Comment on this clone: The identical CDR3 is also encoded by other nucleotide sequences in the sample. The CDR3 loop reads CASSLGSPYEQYF. CDR3 DNA sequence: TGTGCCAGCAGCTTAGGCTCGCCTTACGAGCAGTACTTC. The chain is built from TRBV11-2 and TRBJ2-7; D gene ambiguous. CDR1 is SGHAT and CDR2 is FQNNGV in the germline V gene. The CDR3 loop spans 13 amino acids. The ends were cut back, 1 base at V and 4 bases at J, with 8 bases in the middle.